The sequence of this T cell receptor (beta chain) was determined in a study of blood T cell repertoires in COVID-19. On the study more broadly: The origin of the acute and convalescent COVID-19 samples was the United States, Italy and Spain. Sample material is recorded as cDNA or gDNA derived from T cells, B-cell-depleted T cells, or PBMCs.

V lost 6 bases, J lost 8 bases, and 9 bases stayed unmatched. CDR1 and CDR2 (germline): SGHAT, FQNNGV. CDR3 length: 14 residues. Per the original data handling: Estimation of nucleated cell counts relied on the amplification of reference gene primers. Assay: immunoSEQ multiplex PCR; the TCRdb copy retains only in-frame clones and omits some. Clonal size and the V and J genes are those of that table, whereas D and trimming came from the DNA. The sample lists 200,000 to 250,000 clones; around nine tenths were seen once. This sequence was found in a man aged 18 to 29 with active or convalescent COVID-19. The V and J genes are TRBV11-2 and TRBJ1-4, with 7 nucleotides matching TRBD1. The sample consisted of peripheral blood. CDR3 sequence (DNA): TGTGCCAGCAGTGCGGACAGGCCCAGAGAAAAACTGTTTTTT. Protein product: CASSADRPREKLFF.